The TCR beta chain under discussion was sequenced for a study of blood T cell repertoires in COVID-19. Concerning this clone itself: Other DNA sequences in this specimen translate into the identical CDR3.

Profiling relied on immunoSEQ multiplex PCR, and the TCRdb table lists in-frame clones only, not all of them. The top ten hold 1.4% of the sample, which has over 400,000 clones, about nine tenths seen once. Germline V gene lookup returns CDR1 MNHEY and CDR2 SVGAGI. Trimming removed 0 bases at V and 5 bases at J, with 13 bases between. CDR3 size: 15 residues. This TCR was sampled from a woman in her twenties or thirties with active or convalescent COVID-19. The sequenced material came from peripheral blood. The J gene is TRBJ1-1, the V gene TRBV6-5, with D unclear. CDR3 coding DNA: TGTGCCAGCAGTTACTCGCCCGGAGGGCTGACTGAAGCTTTCTTT. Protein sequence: CASSYSPGGLTEAFF.